This T cell receptor (beta chain) was retrieved from a study of shared clonotypes between healthy human individuals. TCRdb keeps only in-frame clones here, not all; method: immunoSEQ multiplex PCR. The sample gives some 1,400,000 clones, 96% of which show up once; over 1% is in the top ten. The CDR3 is 17 amino acids. Germline V lookup: CDR1 SGHVS, CDR2 FQNEAQ. Trimming removed 5 bases from V and 6 bases from J, with 25 bases in between. A single count supports this clone. Sequencing was done on a sample of naive CD4+ T cells sorted from blood. Subset denoted: CD45RA+ positively selected. The TCR originated in a man aged 25-45 years in good health. V is TRBV7-8 and J is TRBJ1-1, with D hard to call. CDR3 region: CASSLRTLGPGRAEAFF. The CDR3 coding sequence is TGTGCCAGCAGCCTAAGGACTCTCGGACCGGGTAGGGCTGAAGCTTTCTTT.